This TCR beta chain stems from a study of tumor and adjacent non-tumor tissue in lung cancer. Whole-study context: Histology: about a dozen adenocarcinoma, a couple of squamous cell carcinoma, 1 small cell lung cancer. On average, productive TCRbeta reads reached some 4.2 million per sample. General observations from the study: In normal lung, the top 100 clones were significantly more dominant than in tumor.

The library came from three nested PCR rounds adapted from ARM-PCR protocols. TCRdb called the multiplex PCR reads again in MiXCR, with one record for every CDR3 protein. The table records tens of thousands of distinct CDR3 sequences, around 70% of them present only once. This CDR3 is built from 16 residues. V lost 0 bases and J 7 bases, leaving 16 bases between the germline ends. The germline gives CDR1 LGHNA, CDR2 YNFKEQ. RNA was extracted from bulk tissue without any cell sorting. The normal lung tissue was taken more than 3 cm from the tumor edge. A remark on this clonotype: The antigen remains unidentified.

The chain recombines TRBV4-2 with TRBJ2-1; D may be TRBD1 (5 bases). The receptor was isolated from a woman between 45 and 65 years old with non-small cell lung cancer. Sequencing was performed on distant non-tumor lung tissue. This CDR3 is CASSQDAASQGNEQFF. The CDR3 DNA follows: TGTGCCAGCAGCCAAGATGCGGCTAGTCAGGGTAATGAGCAGTTCTTC.